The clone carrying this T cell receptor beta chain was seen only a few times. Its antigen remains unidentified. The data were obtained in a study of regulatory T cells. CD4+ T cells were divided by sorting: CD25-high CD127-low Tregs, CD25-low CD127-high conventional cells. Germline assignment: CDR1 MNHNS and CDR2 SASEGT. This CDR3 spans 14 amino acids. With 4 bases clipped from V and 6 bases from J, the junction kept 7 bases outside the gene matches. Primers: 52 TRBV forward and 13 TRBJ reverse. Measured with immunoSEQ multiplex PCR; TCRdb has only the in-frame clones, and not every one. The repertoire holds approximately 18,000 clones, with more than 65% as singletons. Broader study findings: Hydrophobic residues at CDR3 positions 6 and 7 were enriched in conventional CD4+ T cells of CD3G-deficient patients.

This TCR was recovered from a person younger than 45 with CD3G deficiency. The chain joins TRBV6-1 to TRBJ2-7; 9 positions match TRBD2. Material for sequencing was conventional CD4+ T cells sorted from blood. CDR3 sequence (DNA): TGTGCCAGCAGTGGACGCCAAGCGGGAGGCGAGCAGTACTTC. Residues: CASSGRQAGGEQYF.